This T cell receptor beta chain comes out of a study of T cells in Graves' hyperthyroidism and ophthalmopathy. Whole-study findings and limits: Model predictions of ophthalmopathy came a median 6.5 months before onset.

RNA transcripts provided the source from which TCR beta CDR3 regions were amplified. Researchers ran a first-round RT-PCR on the TCR CDR3 using the HTBI primer set. TCRdb reanalysed the multiplex PCR reads using MiXCR and keeps one entry per CDR3 protein. The sample includes roughly 720,000 distinct CDR3 sequences, 17% of them seen just once. There are many counts of this clonotype. The antigen remains unidentified. Those patients with uncontrolled infection, other autoimmune disease, pregnancy or lactation were excluded. The CDR3 loop spans 14 amino acids. Germline V lookup: CDR1 SQVTM, CDR2 ANQGSEA. Deletions cut 1 base from V and 4 bases from J, with 14 bases between.

The chain has TRBV29-1 and TRBJ2-7, with TRBD2 as a possible D gene (6 bases). This clonotype originated in a man aged 45-60 years with Graves' hyperthyroidism. The sequenced sample was blood. CDR3 loop: CSVEASGGWYEQYF. The CDR3 nucleotides are TGCAGCGTTGAAGCAAGTGGAGGGTGGTACGAGCAGTACTTC.